This TCR beta chain was profiled in a study of CD8+CD57+ T cells in acquired aplastic anemia. Study overall: The study obtained an average of roughly 3 ug of DNA from sorted CD4+ and CD8+ cells.

With regard to this clonotype: Its target is unknown.

The V segment lost 1 base and the J segment 2 bases; nucleotides outside the gene matches: 1. The CDR3 sequence is 15 residues long. Germline lookup yields CDR1 DFQATT and CDR2 SNEGSKA (reference sequence). Using genomic DNA as the template, TCR beta VDJ and CDR3 profiling was carried out. From the reads, TCRdb called clonotypes with MiXCR, one entry per CDR3 protein. There are about 190,000 distinct CDR3 sequences in the sample; approximately 50% occur only once, and roughly 15% lies in the top ten. Study observations and caveats: Overlapping CD8+ CDR3 repertoires of patients and controls contained roughly 29 shared sequences. Levels of CD8+ Simpson's diversity were not significantly distinct in patients versus controls.

The J gene is TRBJ1-3, the V gene TRBV20-1; 11 bases are a match to TRBD1. The source is a human donor in good health, serving as a control. Sequencing input: sorted CD4+, CD8+, or CD8+CD57+ T cells (not recorded which) from PBMCs. The CDR3, as DNA: TGCAGTGCTAGAGGGACAGGGGGCCCTGGAAACACCATATATTTT. It encodes CSARGTGGPGNTIYF.